These T cell receptor beta chains were read from a single sample in a study of blood T cells in healthy people across ages. TCRdb reprocessed the 5' RACE reads via MiXCR and lists one record per CDR3 protein. The sample contains hundreds of thousands of distinct CDR3 sequences, roughly 60% of which appear only once. The sequenced sample was blood. These receptors all stem from a man between 25 and 39 years old in good health. Each CDR3 is given with its conserved first and last residue. D genes are given only for firm matches. Some rows have no size entry. The others give once, few or many, or a class for an expanded clone.

clone_size: NA
d_call: TRBD1
j_call: TRBJ2-1
v_call: TRBV28
cdr3_nt: TGTGCCAGCAGACCTACAGGGGCCCTCTACAATGAGCAGTTCTTC
cdr3_aa: CASRPTGALYNEQFF

clone_size: NA
d_call: TRBD2
j_call: TRBJ2-1
v_call: TRBV11-2
cdr3_nt: TGTGCCAGCAGGTTCCAGCGGGGGAGCTCCTACAATGAGCAGTTCTTC
cdr3_aa: CASRFQRGSSYNEQFF

clone_size: NA
d_call: NA
j_call: TRBJ2-2
v_call: TRBV4-3
cdr3_nt: TGCGCCAGCAGCCATGCGGGGGCTTACACCGGGGAGCTGTTTTTT
cdr3_aa: CASSHAGAYTGELFF

clone_size: NA
d_call: TRBD1
j_call: TRBJ1-6
v_call: TRBV29-1
cdr3_nt: TGCAGCGTTGAGGACAGGGGAATCCTCCACTTT
cdr3_aa: CSVEDRGILHF

clone_size: NA
d_call: TRBD2
j_call: TRBJ2-5
v_call: TRBV4-3
cdr3_nt: TGCGCCAGCAGCCAAGAAGGGGGTAAACTAGCGGGGGAAGAAGAGACCCAGTACTTC
cdr3_aa: CASSQEGGKLAGEEETQYF

clone_size: NA
d_call: NA
j_call: TRBJ1-6
v_call: TRBV25-1
cdr3_nt: TGTGCCAGCAGTGAACTAGACCGGAGTTATAATTCACCCCTCCACTTT
cdr3_aa: CASSELDRSYNSPLHF

clone_size: NA
d_call: NA
j_call: TRBJ2-3
v_call: TRBV7-2
cdr3_nt: TGTGCCAACTTGCGACTCGAAGAGGGCGATACGCAGTATTTT
cdr3_aa: CANLRLEEGDTQYF

clone_size: NA
d_call: TRBD2
j_call: TRBJ2-7
v_call: TRBV4-2
cdr3_nt: TGTGCCAGCAGCCAATTTTTAGGGGGACTAGCGGGGCGCGAGCAGTACTTC
cdr3_aa: CASSQFLGGLAGREQYF

clone_size: few
d_call: NA
j_call: TRBJ2-5
v_call: TRBV7-9
cdr3_nt: TGTGCCAGCAGCTTAGGTCCCCAGGAAGAGACCCAGTACTTC
cdr3_aa: CASSLGPQEETQYF

clone_size: NA
d_call: NA
j_call: TRBJ2-1
v_call: TRBV2
cdr3_nt: TGTGCCAGCAGTTCCGTCCAAAACAATGAGCAGTTCTTC
cdr3_aa: CASSSVQNNEQFF

clone_size: few
d_call: TRBD2
j_call: TRBJ2-7
v_call: TRBV6-1
cdr3_nt: TGTGCCAGCAACGGAGAGCGGGGGGCCTTCTACGAGCAGTACTTC
cdr3_aa: CASNGERGAFYEQYF

clone_size: many
d_call: TRBD1
j_call: TRBJ2-5
v_call: TRBV4-2
cdr3_nt: TGTGCCAGCAGCCAGCCAGGACAGGGAAAAGAGACCCAGTACTTC
cdr3_aa: CASSQPGQGKETQYF

clone_size: NA
d_call: NA
j_call: TRBJ1-1
v_call: TRBV7-2
cdr3_nt: TGTGCCAGCAGCTTAGCGATTGGGGGCGGTGGGACTGAAGCTTTCTTT
cdr3_aa: CASSLAIGGGGTEAFF

clone_size: NA
d_call: NA
j_call: TRBJ2-7
v_call: TRBV12-3/TRBV12-4
cdr3_nt: TGTGCCAGCAGCTTGTTTGGCCCTAGCTCCTACGAGCAGTACTTC
cdr3_aa: CASSLFGPSSYEQYF

clone_size: NA
d_call: NA
j_call: TRBJ2-7
v_call: TRBV5-1
cdr3_nt: TGCGCCAGCAGGGGGGGACTGGGAACCTACGAGCAGTACTTC
cdr3_aa: CASRGGLGTYEQYF

clone_size: NA
d_call: NA
j_call: TRBJ1-1
v_call: TRBV10-3
cdr3_nt: TGTGCCATCAGTGAGACAATAACGAGTGAAGCTTTCTTT
cdr3_aa: CAISETITSEAFF

clone_size: once
d_call: NA
j_call: TRBJ2-3
v_call: TRBV5-1
cdr3_nt: TGCGCCAGCAAGGAGGGGGCTATGGATACGCAGTATTTT
cdr3_aa: CASKEGAMDTQYF

clone_size: NA
d_call: NA
j_call: TRBJ2-1
v_call: TRBV6-1
cdr3_nt: TGTGCCAGCATTCGGAACTTAGGGGGTGAGCAGTTCTTC
cdr3_aa: CASIRNLGGEQFF

clone_size: NA
d_call: NA
j_call: TRBJ1-5
v_call: TRBV9
cdr3_nt: TGTGCCAGCAGCAGCTTAGAGGCCAATCAGCCCCAGCATTTT
cdr3_aa: CASSSLEANQPQHF

clone_size: NA
d_call: TRBD1
j_call: TRBJ1-6
v_call: TRBV28
cdr3_nt: TGTGCCAGCAGTGGCGACAGGGGGTTAGGTTCACCCCTCCACTTT
cdr3_aa: CASSGDRGLGSPLHF

clone_size: NA
d_call: TRBD1
j_call: TRBJ1-2
v_call: TRBV29-1
cdr3_nt: TGCAGCGTCTCCGAGGGACAGAGTTATGGCTACACCTTC
cdr3_aa: CSVSEGQSYGYTF

clone_size: NA
d_call: NA
j_call: TRBJ2-2
v_call: TRBV15
cdr3_nt: TGTGCCACCAGCAGGTCGGGCGGGCAACGGACCGGGGAGCTGTTTTTT
cdr3_aa: CATSRSGGQRTGELFF

clone_size: NA
d_call: NA
j_call: TRBJ1-2
v_call: TRBV6-5
cdr3_nt: TGTGCCAGCAGTTACGAGCCGCCGGGGTATGGCTACACCTTC
cdr3_aa: CASSYEPPGYGYTF

clone_size: few
d_call: NA
j_call: TRBJ2-7
v_call: TRBV12-3/TRBV12-4
cdr3_nt: TGTGCCAGCAGTTCTGTAAAGACCTCCTACGAGCAGTACTTC
cdr3_aa: CASSSVKTSYEQYF

clone_size: NA
d_call: NA
j_call: TRBJ1-1
v_call: TRBV7-9
cdr3_nt: TGTGCCAGCAGCTTACTGGTTACTGAAGCTTTCTTT
cdr3_aa: CASSLLVTEAFF

clone_size: NA
d_call: NA
j_call: TRBJ2-7
v_call: TRBV28
cdr3_nt: TGTGCCAGCAGAATTAGCGGCCTTGCCTACGAGCAGTACTTC
cdr3_aa: CASRISGLAYEQYF

clone_size: NA
d_call: TRBD2
j_call: TRBJ2-3
v_call: TRBV6-5
cdr3_nt: TGTGCCAGCACCGATAGCGGGGGCGCAGATACGCAGTATTTT
cdr3_aa: CASTDSGGADTQYF

clone_size: NA
d_call: NA
j_call: TRBJ2-7
v_call: TRBV12-3/TRBV12-4
cdr3_nt: TGTGCCAGCAGCGGGGACCCCTACGAGCAGTACTTC
cdr3_aa: CASSGDPYEQYF

clone_size: NA
d_call: TRBD1
j_call: TRBJ1-4
v_call: TRBV25-1
cdr3_nt: TGTGCCAGCAGTGCCCGGACAGGCCGCGGGGGATCAACTAATGAAAAACTGTTTTTT
cdr3_aa: CASSARTGRGGSTNEKLFF

clone_size: NA
d_call: NA
j_call: TRBJ2-1
v_call: TRBV6-2/TRBV6-3
cdr3_nt: TGTGCCAGCAGTTACTCGACCAGGGGTTCCAATGAGCAGTTCTTC
cdr3_aa: CASSYSTRGSNEQFF

clone_size: once
d_call: NA
j_call: TRBJ2-5
v_call: TRBV24-1
cdr3_nt: TGTGCCACCAGTGAGGTAGGGCAAGAGACCCAGTACTTC
cdr3_aa: CATSEVGQETQYF

clone_size: NA
d_call: TRBD2
j_call: TRBJ2-5
v_call: TRBV3-1
cdr3_nt: TGTGCCAGCAGCGCTACTAGCGGGGGTTTGGAGACCCAGTACTTC
cdr3_aa: CASSATSGGLETQYF

clone_size: few
d_call: NA
j_call: TRBJ2-5
v_call: TRBV2
cdr3_nt: TGTGCCAGCAGGAGGACGGGACACTACCAAGAGACCCAGTACTTC
cdr3_aa: CASRRTGHYQETQYF

clone_size: NA
d_call: TRBD2
j_call: TRBJ2-5
v_call: TRBV28
cdr3_nt: TGTGCCAGCAGCCCCCCTAGCGGGGGTGGAGAGACCCAGTACTTC
cdr3_aa: CASSPPSGGGETQYF

clone_size: NA
d_call: NA
j_call: TRBJ2-7
v_call: TRBV7-2
cdr3_nt: TGTGCCACCATGTCGGGACATACCTCCTACGAGCAGTACTTC
cdr3_aa: CATMSGHTSYEQYF

clone_size: many
d_call: NA
j_call: TRBJ2-7
v_call: TRBV20-1
cdr3_nt: TGCAGTGCTAGAGAGGGCCGGGCGTTACACGAGCAGTACTTC
cdr3_aa: CSAREGRALHEQYF

clone_size: NA
d_call: NA
j_call: TRBJ1-1
v_call: TRBV20-1
cdr3_nt: TGCAGTGCTAGGGGAGGGGAGAAGTACACTGAAGCTTTCTTT
cdr3_aa: CSARGGEKYTEAFF

clone_size: once
d_call: TRBD2
j_call: TRBJ2-1
v_call: TRBV27
cdr3_nt: TGTGCCAGCAGTCCCCTAACTAGCGGGGGATACAATGAGCAGTTCTTC
cdr3_aa: CASSPLTSGGYNEQFF

clone_size: once
d_call: NA
j_call: TRBJ1-2
v_call: TRBV20-1
cdr3_nt: TGCAGTGCTTACGGCGGGGGGCGGGCCTTGGACTATGGCTACACCTTC
cdr3_aa: CSAYGGGRALDYGYTF

clone_size: NA
d_call: NA
j_call: TRBJ1-2
v_call: TRBV20-1
cdr3_nt: TGCAGTGCTAGGTGGTCAGACAACTATGGCTACACCTTC
cdr3_aa: CSARWSDNYGYTF

clone_size: few
d_call: NA
j_call: TRBJ2-7
v_call: TRBV3-1
cdr3_nt: TGTGCCAGCAGCCAAGGCGGGCCCTACAAGCTCTACGAGCAGTACTTC
cdr3_aa: CASSQGGPYKLYEQYF

clone_size: NA
d_call: NA
j_call: TRBJ2-7
v_call: TRBV15
cdr3_nt: TGTGCCACCAGCAGAGAGGATCTAGCAGACGAGCAGTACTTC
cdr3_aa: CATSREDLADEQYF

clone_size: few
d_call: NA
j_call: TRBJ2-5
v_call: TRBV9
cdr3_nt: TGTGCCAGCAGCGTAGCTGTTGGGCAAGAGACCCAGTACTTC
cdr3_aa: CASSVAVGQETQYF

clone_size: NA
d_call: NA
j_call: TRBJ2-7
v_call: TRBV4-3
cdr3_nt: TGCGCCAGCAGCCAAGATGGAGGGGTGGGCGAGCAGTACTTC
cdr3_aa: CASSQDGGVGEQYF

clone_size: few
d_call: TRBD1
j_call: TRBJ2-4
v_call: TRBV2
cdr3_nt: TGTGCCAGCAGTGGAACAGGGGGCAGGGGAAACATTCAGTACTTC
cdr3_aa: CASSGTGGRGNIQYF

clone_size: NA
d_call: TRBD2
j_call: TRBJ2-3
v_call: TRBV12-3/TRBV12-4
cdr3_nt: TGTGCCAGCAGTTTCATGGGACTAGCGGGAGGAACGTCATATACGCAGTATTTT
cdr3_aa: CASSFMGLAGGTSYTQYF